Listed below are T cell receptor beta chains from one sample, sequenced in a study of T cells in localized non-small cell lung cancer. Sequenced by immunoSEQ multiplex PCR; TCRdb stores in-frame clones only, minus some. This table holds over 8,500 clones, 65% to 90% found once. The sequences come from peripheral blood mononuclear cells, collected before any cancer treatment. The source of these receptors is a female donor over 55 with stage II lung adenocarcinoma. Each CDR3 is given with its conserved first and last residue. D genes are given only for firm matches. For some rows the clone size is stated as once, few or many, or as a class when expanded; others skip it.

clone size: -; V gene: TRBV29-1; D gene: -; J gene: TRBJ2-5; CDR3 protein: CSVGLGGQTEETQYF; CDR3 DNA: TGCAGCGTTGGTCTCGGGGGGCAGACAGAAGAGACCCAGTACTTC
clone size: few; V gene: TRBV28; D gene: -; J gene: TRBJ1-5; CDR3 protein: CASSLPGGNQPQHF; CDR3 DNA: TGTGCCAGCAGTTTACCAGGGGGCAATCAGCCCCAGCATTTT
clone size: -; V gene: TRBV19; D gene: TRBD1; J gene: TRBJ1-2; CDR3 protein: CASTRDRPEYGYTF; CDR3 DNA: TGTGCCAGCACTAGGGACAGGCCAGAATATGGCTACACCTTC
clone size: few; V gene: TRBV19; D gene: -; J gene: TRBJ1-5; CDR3 protein: CASSSGEGNNQPQHF; CDR3 DNA: TGTGCCAGTAGTTCGGGGGAAGGGAACAATCAGCCCCAGCATTTT
clone size: -; V gene: TRBV7-7; D gene: TRBD2; J gene: TRBJ2-5; CDR3 protein: CASSFISGGLETQYF; CDR3 DNA: TGTGCTAGCAGCTTTATCAGCGGGGGGCTGGAGACCCAGTACTTC
clone size: once; V gene: TRBV7-2; D gene: TRBD2; J gene: TRBJ2-3; CDR3 protein: CASSRRGGVDTQYF; CDR3 DNA: TGTGCCAGCAGTAGACGGGGGGGCGTAGATACGCAGTATTTT
clone size: once; V gene: TRBV30; D gene: TRBD2; J gene: TRBJ2-2; CDR3 protein: CAWSSGRWGTGELFF; CDR3 DNA: TGTGCCTGGAGTAGCGGGAGATGGGGCACCGGGGAGCTGTTTTTT
clone size: few; V gene: TRBV28; D gene: -; J gene: TRBJ1-2; CDR3 protein: CASSLYRTDPAGYTF; CDR3 DNA: TGTGCCAGCAGTTTATATCGGACAGACCCGGCGGGCTACACCTTC
clone size: -; V gene: TRBV5-4; D gene: TRBD1; J gene: TRBJ1-5; CDR3 protein: CASSGGTGGTSNQPQHF; CDR3 DNA: TGTGCCAGCAGTGGTGGGACAGGGGGAACGAGCAATCAGCCCCAGCATTTT
clone size: -; V gene: TRBV7-2; D gene: TRBD1; J gene: TRBJ2-3; CDR3 protein: CASSRTGGPDTQYF; CDR3 DNA: TGTGCCAGCAGCCGCACAGGGGGCCCAGATACGCAGTATTTT
clone size: -; V gene: TRBV28; D gene: -; J gene: TRBJ1-3; CDR3 protein: CASSFAREGGNTIYF; CDR3 DNA: TGTGCCAGCAGTTTCGCCAGGGAAGGGGGAAACACCATATATTTT
clone size: few; V gene: TRBV5-1; D gene: TRBD1; J gene: TRBJ2-5; CDR3 protein: CASSRADRVQGETQYF; CDR3 DNA: TGCGCCAGCAGCCGAGCGGACAGGGTGCAGGGAGAGACCCAGTACTTC
clone size: medium-sized; V gene: TRBV7-2; D gene: TRBD1; J gene: TRBJ1-2; CDR3 protein: CASSLMGAGQGYGYTF; CDR3 DNA: TGTGCCAGCAGCTTAATGGGCGCGGGACAGGGCTATGGCTACACCTTC
clone size: few; V gene: TRBV19; D gene: -; J gene: TRBJ2-7; CDR3 protein: CASSLTGTVAYEQYF; CDR3 DNA: TGTGCCAGTAGCCTCACCGGGACTGTAGCCTACGAGCAGTACTTC
clone size: few; V gene: TRBV7-3; D gene: -; J gene: TRBJ1-1; CDR3 protein: CASSLTGNTEAFF; CDR3 DNA: TGTGCCAGCAGCTTAACAGGGAACACTGAAGCTTTCTTT
clone size: -; V gene: TRBV6-5; D gene: -; J gene: TRBJ2-7; CDR3 protein: CASSYTPSSYEQYF; CDR3 DNA: TGTGCCAGCAGTTACACCCCGAGTTCCTACGAGCAGTACTTC
clone size: -; V gene: TRBV7-2; D gene: TRBD1; J gene: TRBJ2-7; CDR3 protein: CASSRQGPYEQYF; CDR3 DNA: TGTGCCAGCAGCCGACAGGGCCCCTACGAGCAGTACTTC
clone size: -; V gene: TRBV5-1; D gene: TRBD1; J gene: TRBJ1-2; CDR3 protein: CASSPRDRVGGYTF; CDR3 DNA: TGCGCCAGCAGCCCCCGGGACAGGGTCGGTGGCTACACCTTC
clone size: -; V gene: TRBV27; D gene: -; J gene: TRBJ2-7; CDR3 protein: CASSPSSDSYEQYF; CDR3 DNA: TGTGCCAGCAGTCCCTCGTCAGATTCCTACGAGCAGTACTTC
clone size: -; V gene: TRBV15; D gene: -; J gene: TRBJ2-5; CDR3 protein: CATSRGAVQETQYF; CDR3 DNA: TGTGCCACCAGCAGAGGGGCGGTACAAGAGACCCAGTACTTC
clone size: medium-sized; V gene: TRBV7-2; D gene: -; J gene: TRBJ1-5; CDR3 protein: CASSPRSTATSNQPQHF; CDR3 DNA: TGTGCCAGCAGCCCCCGATCTACAGCGACTAGCAATCAGCCCCAGCATTTT
clone size: -; V gene: TRBV7-8; D gene: -; J gene: TRBJ2-2; CDR3 protein: CASSPRGGANTGELFF; CDR3 DNA: TGTGCCAGCAGCCCTAGAGGAGGGGCCAACACCGGGGAGCTGTTTTTT
clone size: -; V gene: TRBV7-9; D gene: -; J gene: TRBJ2-5; CDR3 protein: CASSLYIQTETQYF; CDR3 DNA: TGTGCCAGCAGCTTATATATTCAGACGGAGACCCAGTACTTC
clone size: -; V gene: TRBV6-5; D gene: -; J gene: TRBJ2-3; CDR3 protein: CASKRDAVTDTQYF; CDR3 DNA: TGTGCCAGCAAACGGGACGCCGTGACAGATACGCAGTATTTT